This T cell receptor (beta chain) was retrieved from a study of blood T cells in healthy people across ages. Findings of the study overall: TCR beta diversity per million T cells fell roughly linearly with age.

Points on this clonotype: Its antigen is unidentified.

A sample-barcoded 5' primer and a J-beta primer mix were used in a second PCR of roughly 6 to 12 cycles. TCRdb independently ran MiXCR on the 5' RACE reads; one entry per CDR3 protein. The repertoire holds fewer than 950,000 distinct CDR3 sequences, with roughly 34% as singletons. Germline V gene sequence: CDR1 LGHNA, CDR2 YNFKEQ. There are 14 residues in the CDR3. V dropped 1 base and J dropped 7 bases, with 14 bases sitting between them. Donors were healthy Caucasian individuals from Russia aged about 6 to 100. Extracted total RNA amounted to at least 6 micrograms for each sample. The TCR originated in a man aged 18 to 30 in good health. The material sequenced was blood. The chain has TRBV4-2 and TRBJ2-7, with D unclear. The CDR3 loop reads CASSQGAQSGEQYF. CDR3 nucleotides: TGTGCCAGCAGCCAAGGTGCCCAATCCGGTGAGCAGTACTTC.